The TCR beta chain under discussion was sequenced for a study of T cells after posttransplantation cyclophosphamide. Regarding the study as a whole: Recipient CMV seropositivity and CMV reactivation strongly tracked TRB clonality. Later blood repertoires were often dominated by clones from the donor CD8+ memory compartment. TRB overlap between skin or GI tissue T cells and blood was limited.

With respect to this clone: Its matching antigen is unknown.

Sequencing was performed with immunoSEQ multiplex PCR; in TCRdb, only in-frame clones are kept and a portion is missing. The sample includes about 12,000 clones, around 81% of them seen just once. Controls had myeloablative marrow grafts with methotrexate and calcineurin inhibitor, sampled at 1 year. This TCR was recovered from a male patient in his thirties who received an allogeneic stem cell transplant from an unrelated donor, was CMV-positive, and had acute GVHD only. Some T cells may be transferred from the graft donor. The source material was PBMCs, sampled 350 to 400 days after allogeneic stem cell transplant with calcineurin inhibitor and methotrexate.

In nucleotides, the CDR3 is TGTGCCTGGAGTAGGACTGGAACAAAAAGGGGGTACCAAGAGACCCAGTACTTC. Protein sequence: CAWSRTGTKRGYQETQYF. The V and J genes are TRBV30 and TRBJ2-5, with D possibly matching TRBD1 (6 bases). This CDR3 spans 18 amino acids. Deletions cut 2 bases from V and 0 bases from J, with 22 bases between. Germline lookup yields CDR1 GTSNPN and CDR2 SVGIG (reference sequence). The full variable domain, completed using reference TRBV30 and TRBJ2-5, is SQTIHQWPATLVQPVGSPLSLECTVEGTSNPNLYWYRQAAGRGLQLLFYSVGIGQISSEVPQNLSASRPQDRQFILSSKKLLLSDSGFYLCAWSRTGTKRGYQETQYFGPGTRLLVL.